The present entry profiles one T cell receptor (beta chain) with its context. This specimen belongs to a study of blood T cell repertoires in COVID-19. Sequencing used immunoSEQ multiplex PCR; TCRdb keeps in-frame clones, though not all of them. The table lists about 350,000 clones, around 91% of them singletons. V lost 8 bases, J lost 4 bases, and 13 bases stayed unmatched. The CDR3 loop spans 16 amino acids. Germline V gene data show CDR1 as ENHRY and CDR2 as SYGVKD. This sequence was found in a woman between 18 and 29 years old who had recovered from COVID-19. Sample: peripheral blood. The chain joins TRBV10-3 to TRBJ2-2; 7 bases are shared with TRBD2. CDR3 nucleotides: TGTGCCATCGGGTCGAGCGGGACCGACCTCACCGGGGAGCTGTTTTTT. Its translation is CAIGSSGTDLTGELFF.